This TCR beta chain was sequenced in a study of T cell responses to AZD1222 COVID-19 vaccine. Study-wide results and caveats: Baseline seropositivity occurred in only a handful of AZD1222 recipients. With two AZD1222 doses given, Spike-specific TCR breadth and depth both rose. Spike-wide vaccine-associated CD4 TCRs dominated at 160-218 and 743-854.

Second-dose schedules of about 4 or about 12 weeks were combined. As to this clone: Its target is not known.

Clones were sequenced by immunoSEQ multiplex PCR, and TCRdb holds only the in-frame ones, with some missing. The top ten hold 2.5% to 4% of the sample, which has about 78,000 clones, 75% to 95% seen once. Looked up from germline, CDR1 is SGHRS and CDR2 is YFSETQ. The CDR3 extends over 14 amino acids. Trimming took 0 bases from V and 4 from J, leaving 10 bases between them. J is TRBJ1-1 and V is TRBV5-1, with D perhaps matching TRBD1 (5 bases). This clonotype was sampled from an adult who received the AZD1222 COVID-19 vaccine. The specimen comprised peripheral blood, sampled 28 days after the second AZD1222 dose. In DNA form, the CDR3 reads TGCGCCAGCAGCTTGGAGGGGCTGGGCACTGAAGCTTTCTTT. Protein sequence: CASSLEGLGTEAFF.